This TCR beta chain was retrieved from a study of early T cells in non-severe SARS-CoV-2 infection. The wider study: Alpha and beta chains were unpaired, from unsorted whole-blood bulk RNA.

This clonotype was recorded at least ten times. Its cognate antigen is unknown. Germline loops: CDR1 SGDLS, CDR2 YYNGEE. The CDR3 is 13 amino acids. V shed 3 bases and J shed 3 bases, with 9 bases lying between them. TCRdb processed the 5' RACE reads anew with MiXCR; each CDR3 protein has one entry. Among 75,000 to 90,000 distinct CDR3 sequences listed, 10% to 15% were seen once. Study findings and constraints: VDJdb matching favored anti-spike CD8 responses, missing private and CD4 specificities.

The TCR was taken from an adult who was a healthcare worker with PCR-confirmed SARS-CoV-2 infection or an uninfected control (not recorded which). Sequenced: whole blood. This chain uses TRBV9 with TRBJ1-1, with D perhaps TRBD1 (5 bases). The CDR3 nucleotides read TGTGCCAGCAGCGAGAGGGGAGACACTGAAGCTTTCTTT. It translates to CASSERGDTEAFF.